This T cell receptor beta chain was captured in a study of T-cell memory formation after mild COVID-19. TCRdb reanalysed the 5' RACE reads using MiXCR and keeps one entry per CDR3 protein. The top ten clones hold 39% of a sample with about 90,000 distinct CDR3 sequences, roughly 16% of them seen once. V trimming: 4 bases; J trimming: 6 bases; junction bases outside the gene matches: 15. Germline V CDR1 and CDR2: ENHRY, SYGVKD. CDR3 length equals 17 residues. The receptor's source is a man aged 18 to 30 who had mild COVID-19 (a few samples of this study predate the infection). Cell type and time point are not known. Sequencing was done on a sample of PBMCs or a T cell subset sorted from them (not recorded which). The chain couples TRBV10-3 to TRBJ2-3, with 8 bases that match TRBD2. CDR3 region: CAISGSAGEGGLDTQYF. CDR3 coding DNA: TGTGCCATCAGTGGATCAGCGGGAGAGGGGGGGCTGGATACGCAGTATTTT.